One sample yielded the 29 T cell receptor beta chains listed below, sequenced in a study of CD8+CD57+ T cells in acquired aplastic anemia. The TCR beta profiling, which covered VDJ combination and CDR3 sequence, was carried out using genomic DNA as the template. Via MiXCR, TCRdb re-called the reads, giving one row per CDR3 protein. The data show about 98,000 distinct CDR3 sequences, around two thirds seen once. For sequencing, patients were chosen who had shown expansion of CD8+CD57+ cells by flow cytometry. The sample taken for sequencing was sorted CD4+, CD8+, or CD8+CD57+ T cells (not recorded which) from PBMCs. These receptors all come from a human donor with aplastic anemia.

The chain is built from TRBV19 and TRBJ1-1; no definite D call. From germline, CDR1 is LNHDA and CDR2 SQIVND (reference sequence). The CDR3 has 15 amino acids. Between the trimmed V and J ends, which lost 0 bases and 1 base, there was a span of 9 bases. DNA of the CDR3: TGTGCCAGTAGTATAGACAAGGGCAGGAACACTGAAGCTTTCTTT. Translating gives CASSIDKGRNTEAFF.

This sequence joins TRBV20-1 and TRBJ2-7; no clear D gene. This CDR3 has 14 residues. The germline gives CDR1 DFQATT, CDR2 SNEGSKA (reference sequence). Trimming shortened V by 1 base and J by 0 bases, and 10 bases separated the two germline ends. The CDR3 coding sequence is TGCAGTGCTAGAGCGGAGTTCGGCTCCTACGAGCAGTACTTC. As protein: CSARAEFGSYEQYF.

This clonotype was counted a few times. V and J are TRBV15 and TRBJ2-7, with 9 nucleotides matching TRBD1. V lost 3 bases, J lost 6 bases, and 3 bases stayed unmatched. The germline gives CDR1 LNHNV, CDR2 YYDKDF (reference sequence). The CDR3 contains 13 residues. The CDR3 DNA follows: TGTGCCACCAGCAGTGGACAGGGGCGCGAGCAGTACTTC. Translated: CATSSGQGREQYF.

The chain employs TRBV5-1 and TRBJ2-7; 9 nucleotides match TRBD1. CDR3 length: 14 residues. Germline CDR1 is SGHRS and CDR2 is YFSETQ. V dropped 4 bases and J dropped 5; count of bases not matched to a gene: 7. CDR3 in amino acids: CASSTGTGRHEQYF. CDR3 nucleotide sequence: TGCGCCAGCAGCACCGGGACAGGGCGGCACGAGCAGTACTTC.

At least ten counts were recorded for this clonotype. CDR3 in DNA: TGCAGCGTTGAAACAGGCGGATACAATGAGCAGTTCTTC. Translating it yields CSVETGGYNEQFF. The V call is TRBV29-1, the J call TRBJ2-1; possibly TRBD1 for D (5 bases). The CDR3 runs 13 residues. The ends were cut back, 2 bases at V and 4 bases at J, with 9 bases in the middle. The germline gives CDR1 SQVTM, CDR2 ANQGSEA.

This clonotype came up once. This sequence joins TRBV7-6 and TRBJ2-1; TRBD2 is a possible D gene (6 bases). Germline CDR1 and CDR2: SGHVS and FNYEAQ. V lost 1 base and J lost 7, with 8 bases in between. The CDR3 is 13 residues long. The CDR3 is CASSLGLGNEQFF. For the CDR3, the DNA is TGTGCCAGCAGCTTAGGACTAGGTAATGAGCAGTTCTTC.

This clonotype has only a few counts. V is TRBV20-1 and J is TRBJ1-1; possible D gene TRBD1, 5 bases. The length of the CDR3 is 13 residues. Between the trimmed V and J ends, which lost 6 bases and 6 bases, there was a span of 17 bases. Germline V gene sequence: CDR1 DFQATT, CDR2 SNEGSKA (reference sequence). The DNA of the CDR3 is TGCAGTGCAGCCGACAGATGGGTCGCTGAAGCTTTCTTT. As protein: CSAADRWVAEAFF.

This clonotype was seen a few times. The chain couples TRBV19 to TRBJ2-2; the D is unclear. The germline gives CDR1 LNHDA, CDR2 SQIVND (reference sequence). Trimming stripped 9 bases from V and 5 bases from J, with 16 bases between. The CDR3 is 14 amino acids. CDR3 sequence reads: CASHSGRRTGELFF. The CDR3 coding sequence is TGTGCCAGCCACTCCGGGCGAAGGACCGGGGAGCTGTTTTTT.

The chain recombines TRBV7-9 with TRBJ2-1; 7 bases agree with TRBD1. The V and J ends lost 8 bases and 5 bases, in that order; junction bases with no gene match: 3. Germline V gene lookup returns CDR1 SEHNR and CDR2 FQNEAQ (reference sequence). The CDR3 covers 12 residues. CDR3 region: CASGQVDNEQFF. In nucleotides, the CDR3 is TGTGCCAGCGGACAGGTAGACAATGAGCAGTTCTTC.

This clonotype was detected a few times. This chain joins TRBV20-1 and TRBJ2-3; D gene ambiguous. Germline V gene sequence: CDR1 DFQATT, CDR2 SNEGSKA (reference sequence). The CDR3 is 13 residues long. The ends were cut back, 1 base at V and 6 bases at J, with 11 bases in the middle. For the CDR3, the DNA is TGCAGTGCTAGAGGTCGGTCTCGCGATACGCAGTATTTT. This codes for CSARGRSRDTQYF.

This clonotype was found many times. V and J are TRBV19 and TRBJ2-1; possibly TRBD2 for D (6 bases). The length of the CDR3 is 16 residues. The V gene's germline CDR1 is LNHDA and CDR2 SQIVND (reference sequence). Deletions cut 5 bases from V and 0 bases from J, with 14 bases between. Here the CDR3 DNA reads TGTGCCAGTAGTGGGGATGGGAGGACCTCCTACAATGAGCAGTTCTTC. This codes for CASSGDGRTSYNEQFF.

The chain carries TRBV6-1 and TRBJ1-3; D ambiguous. Per the germline V gene, CDR1 is MNHNS and CDR2 is SASEGT. The CDR3 is made up of 11 amino acids. Between the trimmed V and J ends, which lost 5 bases and 8 bases, there was a span of 7 bases. This CDR3 reads CASSMSDTIYF. The CDR3 DNA reads TGTGCCAGCAGTATGTCGGACACCATATATTTT.

The rearrangement uses TRBV2 and TRBJ1-1, with a possible D match to TRBD1 (5 bases). Trimming removed 0 bases from V and 4 bases from J, with 15 bases in between. Germline V lookup: CDR1 SNHLY, CDR2 FYNNEI. The CDR3 covers 16 residues. In DNA, the CDR3 is TGTGCCAGCAGTGAAGCGCCGAGGGGCGCCGGCACTGAAGCTTTCTTT. It specifies CASSEAPRGAGTEAFF.

The chain has TRBV20-1 and TRBJ1-2; no definite D call. The V and J ends lost 0 bases and 8 bases respectively, with 16 bases between them. Per the germline V gene, CDR1 is DFQATT and CDR2 is SNEGSKA (reference sequence). This CDR3 contains 14 residues. DNA for the CDR3: TGCAGTGCTAGAGAAGGTGGGGAAAGCGGAGGCTACACCTTC. Protein sequence: CSAREGGESGGYTF.

This clonotype appeared a single time. The rearrangement joins TRBV2 to TRBJ2-1; TRBD2 aligns across 7 bases. This CDR3 contains 12 residues. The V and J ends lost 11 bases and 8 bases, in that order; junction bases with no gene match: 9. Germline V gene lookup returns CDR1 SNHLY and CDR2 FYNNEI. The CDR3 loop reads CAGSRESYEQFF. The CDR3, as DNA: TGTGCCGGCTCGCGGGAGAGCTATGAGCAGTTCTTC.

The chain couples TRBV2 to TRBJ2-5, with D perhaps being TRBD1 or TRBD2 (5 bases each). The germline V gene encodes CDR1 SNHLY and CDR2 FYNNEI. V shed 4 bases and J shed 4 bases, with 10 bases lying between them. There are 13 residues in the CDR3. CDR3 nucleotide sequence: TGTGCCAGCAGTGGACCAGGGAGAGAGACCCAGTACTTC. It translates to CASSGPGRETQYF.

The V call is TRBV7-6, the J call TRBJ2-5; D is possibly TRBD1 (5 bases). The V gene lost 6 bases and the J gene lost 4 bases, with 15 bases spanning the gap. Germline loops: CDR1 SGHVS, CDR2 FNYEAQ. This CDR3 is built from 14 residues. CDR3 region: CASRADTQGETQYF. DNA for the CDR3: TGTGCCAGCAGAGCAGATACGCAGGGAGAGACCCAGTACTTC.

This clonotype came up a few times. At one end the junction does not follow the germline gene, possibly because of a read error. The chain is built from TRBV15 and TRBJ2-1; D gene ambiguous. CDR3 length: 16 residues. CDR1 is LNHNV and CDR2 is YYDKDF in the germline V gene (reference sequence). Here the CDR3 reads CATSGEALSSYNEQFF. DNA of the CDR3: TGTGCCACCAGCGGAGAGGCATTGAGCTCCTACAATGAGCAGTTCTTC. The whole variable domain, filled in from reference TRBV15 and TRBJ2-1, reads DAMVIQNPRYQVTQFGKPVTLSCSQTLNHNVMYWYQQKSSQAPKLLFHYYDKDFNNEADTPDNFQSRRPNTSFCFLDIRSPGLGDTAMYLCATSGEALSSYNEQFFGPGTRLTVL.

The V call is TRBV15, the J call TRBJ2-7; D is perhaps TRBD2 (6 bases). Trimming took off 0 bases at V and 4 bases at J, with 10 bases between the two ends. The CDR3 contains 14 residues. Germline V lookup: CDR1 LNHNV, CDR2 YYDKDF (reference sequence). The CDR3 protein is CATSREDGGYEQYF. The CDR3, as DNA: TGTGCCACCAGCAGAGAAGATGGGGGGTACGAGCAGTACTTC.

This clonotype was detected many times. The chain has TRBV6-1 and TRBJ1-1, with TRBD1 identical over 8 bases. CDR1 is MNHNS, CDR2 SASEGT, per germline. CDR3 length: 16 amino acids. With 8 bases clipped from V and 0 bases from J, the junction kept 11 bases outside the gene matches. The CDR3 DNA reads TGTGCCAGCGAGGAGGGGACAGGTTCCATGAACACTGAAGCTTTCTTT. Translation gives CASEEGTGSMNTEAFF.

The chain carries TRBV20-1 and TRBJ1-1, with a possible D match to TRBD1 (5 bases). The ends were cut back, 3 bases at V and 3 bases at J, with 17 bases in the middle. CDR3 length: 15 residues. Germline V CDR1 and CDR2: DFQATT, SNEGSKA (reference sequence). This chain's CDR3 is CSARGGIDWDTEAFF. The CDR3 coding sequence is TGCAGTGCTAGGGGGGGGATAGATTGGGACACTGAAGCTTTCTTT.

J is TRBJ2-2 and V is TRBV10-3; 7 positions match TRBD1. CDR3 length: 15 residues. V dropped 3 bases and J dropped 0; count of bases not matched to a gene: 1. CDR1 and CDR2 from the germline V gene are ENHRY and SYGVKD. CDR3 protein: CAISEGTANTGELFF. The CDR3 nucleotides read TGTGCCATCAGTGAAGGGACAGCGAACACCGGGGAGCTGTTTTTT.

CDR3 protein: CASSVVPGQPQHF. The CDR3 region has the DNA TGTGCCAGCAGCGTGGTGCCTGGACAGCCCCAGCATTTT. V is TRBV9 and J is TRBJ1-5, with D uncertain. This CDR3 spans 13 amino acids. Germline CDR1 is SGDLS and CDR2 is YYNGEE. The V and J ends lost 2 bases and 7 bases respectively, with 10 bases between them.

With respect to this clonotype: Likely a read error: the CDR3 ends without its conserved phenylalanine or tryptophan. The CDR3: CASRGTGTPGNEQFI. CDR3 sequence (DNA): TGCGCCAGCAGGGGAACCGGGACTCCGGGGAATGAGCAGTTCATC. The V gene is TRBV10-1, the J gene TRBJ2-1, with D tentatively TRBD2 (6 bases). The CDR3 is 15 residues long. Trimming shortened V by 6 bases and J by 7 bases, and 19 bases separated the two germline ends. CDR1 WNHNN and CDR2 SYGVQD come from the germline V gene (reference sequence).

The chain carries TRBV2 and TRBJ1-1, with 8 bases that match TRBD1. The CDR3 totals 14 residues. With 6 bases clipped from V and 5 bases from J, the junction kept 8 bases outside the gene matches. Germline CDR1 reads SNHLY; CDR2 reads FYNNEI. The CDR3 spells CASRRTGWNTEAFF. The CDR3 nucleotides read TGTGCCAGCAGAAGGACAGGGTGGAATACTGAAGCTTTCTTT.

This chain joins TRBV9 and TRBJ2-3; TRBD2 agrees at 8 bases. The length of the CDR3 is 15 residues. V was pared by 1 base and J by 6 bases, with 7 bases of the junction left unmatched. From germline, CDR1 is SGDLS and CDR2 YYNGEE. CDR3 sequence: CASSVSGSDVDTQYF. CDR3 DNA: TGTGCCAGCAGCGTAAGCGGGAGTGATGTGGATACGCAGTATTTT.

With regard to this clonotype: A much more abundant neighbour one base away suggests this may be a read error. This CDR3 fails to terminate in the conserved phenylalanine or tryptophan, so it likely reflects a read error. No DNA is shown, since the ends of the CDR3 on it are uncertain; the CDR3 is the one TCRdb lists. The chain joins TRBV6-4 to TRBJ1-5. From its first to its last residue, the CDR3 has 11 amino acids. CDR1 is MRHNA, CDR2 SNTAGT, per germline. CDR3: CASSGSSLAAK.

This rearrangement joins TRBV7-6 to TRBJ2-7; 8 bases are shared with TRBD1. This CDR3 has 14 amino acids. With 5 bases clipped from V and 4 bases from J, the junction kept 7 bases outside the gene matches. Germline assignment: CDR1 SGHVS and CDR2 FNYEAQ. The CDR3 here is CASSPTGGEYEQYF. The CDR3 DNA follows: TGTGCCAGCAGCCCCACAGGGGGTGAATACGAGCAGTACTTC.

CDR3 DNA sequence: TGTGCCAGCAGCCCCGGCAGTTCCGGGGAGCAGTACTTC. Translated: CASSPGSSGEQYF. This rearrangement joins TRBV9 to TRBJ2-7; D not resolved. There are 13 residues in the CDR3. The ends were cut back, 4 bases at V and 7 bases at J, with 15 bases in the middle. Per germline, CDR1 SGDLS and CDR2 YYNGEE.